This paragraph covers one T cell receptor (beta chain) sequence. Its antigen remains unidentified. The germline gene is not matched at one end of the junction; a read error may be the cause. The data originate from a study of T cell responses to AZD1222 COVID-19 vaccine. Study-level findings and limits: Mostly white British, mostly female donors; authors suggested clonal diversity may be underestimated. Reports say nearly half of spike-specific TCRs go after unmutated variant regions. Recipients of two AZD1222 doses showed rising Spike-specific TCR breadth and depth.

Generated by immunoSEQ multiplex PCR, the TCRdb table keeps only in-frame clones and is missing some. The table has roughly 140,000 clones, about 92% seen once. CDR3 length: 18 amino acids. Germline lookup yields CDR1 SGHAT and CDR2 FQNNGV. The sample was peripheral blood, taken after recovery from COVID-19. The chain links TRBV11-2 to TRBJ2-1; TRBD2 matches at 12 bases. This sequence originates from an adult who had recovered from COVID-19. CDR3 protein: CASSLECDASGRDNEQFF. The CDR3 DNA follows: TGTGCCAGCAGCCTAGAGTGCGATGCTAGCGGGAGGGACAATGAGCAGTTCTTC.